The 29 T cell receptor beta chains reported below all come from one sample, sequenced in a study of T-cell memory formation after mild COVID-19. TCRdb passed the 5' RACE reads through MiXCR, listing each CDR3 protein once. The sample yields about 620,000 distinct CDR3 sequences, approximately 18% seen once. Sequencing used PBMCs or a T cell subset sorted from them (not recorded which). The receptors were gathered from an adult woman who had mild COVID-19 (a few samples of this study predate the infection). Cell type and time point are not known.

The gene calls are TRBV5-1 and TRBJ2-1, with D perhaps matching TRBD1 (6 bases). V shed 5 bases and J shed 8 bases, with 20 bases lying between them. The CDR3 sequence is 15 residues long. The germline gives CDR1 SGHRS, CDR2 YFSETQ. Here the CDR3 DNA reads TGCGCCAGCAGGGCCGGTACAGGGAGTTCCTATGAGCAGTTCTTC. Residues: CASRAGTGSSYEQFF.

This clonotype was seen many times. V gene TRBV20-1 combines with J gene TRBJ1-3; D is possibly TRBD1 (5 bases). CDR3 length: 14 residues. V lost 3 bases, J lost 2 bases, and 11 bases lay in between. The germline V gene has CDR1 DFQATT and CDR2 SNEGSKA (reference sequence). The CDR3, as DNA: TGCAGTGCTAGCACCCAGGGAGCTGGAAACACCATATATTTT. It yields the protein CSASTQGAGNTIYF.

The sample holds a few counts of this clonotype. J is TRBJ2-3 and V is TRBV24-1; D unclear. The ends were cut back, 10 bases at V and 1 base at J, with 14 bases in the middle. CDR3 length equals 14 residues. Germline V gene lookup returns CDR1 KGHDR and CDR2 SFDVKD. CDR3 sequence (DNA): TGTGCCACAGGGCGGCAGACTGGCACAGATACGCAGTATTTT. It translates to CATGRQTGTDTQYF.

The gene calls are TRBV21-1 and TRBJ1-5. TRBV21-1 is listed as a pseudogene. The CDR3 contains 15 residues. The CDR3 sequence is CASSKAFLNDQPQHF. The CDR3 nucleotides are TGTGCCAGCAGCAAAGCCTTTCTCAATGATCAGCCCCAGCATTTT.

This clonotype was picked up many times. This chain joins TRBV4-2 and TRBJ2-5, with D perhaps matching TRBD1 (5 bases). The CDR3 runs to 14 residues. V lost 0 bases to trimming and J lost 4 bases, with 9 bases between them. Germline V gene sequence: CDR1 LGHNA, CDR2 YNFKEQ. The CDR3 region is CASSQEGRGETQYF. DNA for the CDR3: TGTGCCAGCAGCCAAGAGGGGCGCGGAGAGACCCAGTACTTC.

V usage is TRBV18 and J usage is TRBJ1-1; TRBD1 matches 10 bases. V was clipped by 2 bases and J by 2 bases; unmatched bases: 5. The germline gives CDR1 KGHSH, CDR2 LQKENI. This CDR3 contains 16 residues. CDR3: CASSPGTGEANTEAFF. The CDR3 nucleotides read TGTGCCAGCTCACCAGGGACAGGGGAAGCTAACACTGAAGCTTTCTTT.

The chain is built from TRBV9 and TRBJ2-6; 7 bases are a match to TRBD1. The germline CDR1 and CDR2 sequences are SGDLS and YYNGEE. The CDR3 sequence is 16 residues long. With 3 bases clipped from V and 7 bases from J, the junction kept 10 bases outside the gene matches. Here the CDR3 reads CASSGMTGSGANVLTF. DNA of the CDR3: TGTGCCAGCAGCGGGATGACAGGGTCCGGAGCCAACGTCCTGACTTTC.

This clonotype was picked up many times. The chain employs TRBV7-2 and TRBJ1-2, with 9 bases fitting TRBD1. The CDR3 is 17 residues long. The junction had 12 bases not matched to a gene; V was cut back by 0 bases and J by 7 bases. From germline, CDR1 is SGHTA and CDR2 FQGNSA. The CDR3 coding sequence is TGTGCCAGCAGCTTAGCCCCTCCGGGACAGGGATTCGGTGGCTACACCTTC. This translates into CASSLAPPGQGFGGYTF.

The CDR3, as DNA: TGTGCCAGCAGCCAAAGGGGGCAAGAGACCCAGTACTTC. Protein product: CASSQRGQETQYF. The J gene is TRBJ2-5, the V gene TRBV14, with D possibly matching TRBD1 (6 bases). The V end lost 2 bases, the J end lost 2 bases, and 6 bases lay between the germline ends. This CDR3 has 13 residues. Germline V gene sequence: CDR1 SGHDN, CDR2 FVKESK.

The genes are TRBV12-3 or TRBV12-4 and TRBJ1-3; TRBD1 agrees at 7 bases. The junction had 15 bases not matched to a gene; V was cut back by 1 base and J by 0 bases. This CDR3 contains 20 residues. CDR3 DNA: TGTGCCAGCAGTTTAGATCGGGTAAGGACAGGTGACCGCTCTGGAAACACCATATATTTT. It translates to CASSLDRVRTGDRSGNTIYF.

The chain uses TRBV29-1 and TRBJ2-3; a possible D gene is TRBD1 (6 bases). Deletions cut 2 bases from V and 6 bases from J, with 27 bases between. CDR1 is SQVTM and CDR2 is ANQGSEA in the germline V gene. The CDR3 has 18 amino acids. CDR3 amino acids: CSVEKWLGTPLIKDTQYF. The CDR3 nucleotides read TGCAGCGTTGAAAAATGGCTCGGGACACCCCTGATTAAGGATACGCAGTATTTT.

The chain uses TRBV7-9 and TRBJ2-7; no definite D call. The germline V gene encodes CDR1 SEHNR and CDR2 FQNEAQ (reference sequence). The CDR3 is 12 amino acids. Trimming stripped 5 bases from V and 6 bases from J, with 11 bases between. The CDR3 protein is CASSHLSREQYF. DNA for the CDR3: TGTGCCAGCAGCCATCTCTCTCGCGAGCAGTACTTC.

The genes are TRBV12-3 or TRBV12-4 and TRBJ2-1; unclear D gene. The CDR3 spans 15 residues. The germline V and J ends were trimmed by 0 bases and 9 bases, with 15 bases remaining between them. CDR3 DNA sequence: TGTGCCAGCAGTTTAGCGGAACTAAACTCGGGTGAGCAGTTCTTC. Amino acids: CASSLAELNSGEQFF.

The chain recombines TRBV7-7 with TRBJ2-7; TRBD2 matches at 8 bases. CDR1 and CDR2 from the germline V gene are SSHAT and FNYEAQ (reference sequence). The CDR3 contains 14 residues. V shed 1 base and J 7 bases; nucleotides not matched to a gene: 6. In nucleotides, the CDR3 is TGTGCCAGCAGCTTAGGGCGGGGGGCGGAGGAGCAGTACTTC. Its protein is CASSLGRGAEEQYF.

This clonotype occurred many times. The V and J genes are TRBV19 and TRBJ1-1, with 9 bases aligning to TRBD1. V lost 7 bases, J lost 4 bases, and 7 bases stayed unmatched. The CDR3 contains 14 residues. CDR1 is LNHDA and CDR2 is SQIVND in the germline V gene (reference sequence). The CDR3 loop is CASTILQGATEAFF. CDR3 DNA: TGTGCCAGTACCATATTACAGGGGGCCACTGAAGCTTTCTTT.

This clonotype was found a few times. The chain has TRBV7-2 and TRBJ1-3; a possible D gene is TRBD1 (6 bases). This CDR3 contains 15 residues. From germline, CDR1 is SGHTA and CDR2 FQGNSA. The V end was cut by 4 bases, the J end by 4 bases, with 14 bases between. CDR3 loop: CASSSRTAVGNTIYF. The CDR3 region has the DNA TGTGCCAGCAGCTCTAGGACAGCGGTAGGAAACACCATATATTTT.

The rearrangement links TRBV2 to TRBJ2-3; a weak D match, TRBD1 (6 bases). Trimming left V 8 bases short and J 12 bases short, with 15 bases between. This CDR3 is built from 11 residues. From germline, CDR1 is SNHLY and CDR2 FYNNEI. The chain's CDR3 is CASGFEDSQYF. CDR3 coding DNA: TGTGCCAGCGGCTTTGAGGACAGTCAGTATTTT.

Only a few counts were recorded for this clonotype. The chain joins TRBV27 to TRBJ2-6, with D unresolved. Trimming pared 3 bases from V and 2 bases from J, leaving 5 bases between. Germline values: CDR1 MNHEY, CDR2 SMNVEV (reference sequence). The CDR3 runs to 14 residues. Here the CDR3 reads CASSLMAGANVLTF. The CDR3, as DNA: TGTGCCAGCAGTTTGATGGCTGGGGCCAACGTCCTGACTTTC.

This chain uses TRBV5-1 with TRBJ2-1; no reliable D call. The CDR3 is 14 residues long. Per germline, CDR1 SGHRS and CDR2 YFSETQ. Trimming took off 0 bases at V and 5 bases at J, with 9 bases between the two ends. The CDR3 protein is CASSLGSTDNEQFF. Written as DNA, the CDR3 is TGCGCCAGCAGCTTGGGGTCTACCGACAATGAGCAGTTCTTC.

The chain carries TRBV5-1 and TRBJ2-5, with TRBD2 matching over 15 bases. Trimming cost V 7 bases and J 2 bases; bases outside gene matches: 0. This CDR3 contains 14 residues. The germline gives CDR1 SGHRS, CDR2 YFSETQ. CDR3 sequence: CASGTSGGQETQYF. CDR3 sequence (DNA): TGCGCCAGCGGGACTAGCGGGGGGCAAGAGACCCAGTACTTC.

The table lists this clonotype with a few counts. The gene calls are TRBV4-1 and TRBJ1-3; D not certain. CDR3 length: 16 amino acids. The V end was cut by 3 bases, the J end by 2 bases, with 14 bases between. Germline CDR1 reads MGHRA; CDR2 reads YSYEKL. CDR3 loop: CASSQISDVTGNTIYF. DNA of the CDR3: TGCGCCAGCAGCCAGATATCAGATGTGACTGGAAACACCATATATTTT.

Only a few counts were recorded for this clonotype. The CDR3 here is CASRKLAGRNYNEQFF. DNA of the CDR3: TGTGCCAGCAGGAAACTAGCGGGGAGGAACTACAATGAGCAGTTCTTC. V usage is TRBV6-5 and J usage is TRBJ2-1; TRBD2 matches at 10 bases. Germline V gene lookup returns CDR1 MNHEY and CDR2 SVGAGI. CDR3 length: 16 amino acids. V trimming: 6 bases; J trimming: 3 bases; junction bases outside the gene matches: 8.

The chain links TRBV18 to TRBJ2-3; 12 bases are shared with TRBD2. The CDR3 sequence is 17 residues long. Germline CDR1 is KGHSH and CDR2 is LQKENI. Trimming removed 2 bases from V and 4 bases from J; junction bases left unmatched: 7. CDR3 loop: CASSPGLAGTLADTQYF. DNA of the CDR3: TGTGCCAGCTCACCAGGACTAGCGGGAACCCTAGCAGATACGCAGTATTTT.

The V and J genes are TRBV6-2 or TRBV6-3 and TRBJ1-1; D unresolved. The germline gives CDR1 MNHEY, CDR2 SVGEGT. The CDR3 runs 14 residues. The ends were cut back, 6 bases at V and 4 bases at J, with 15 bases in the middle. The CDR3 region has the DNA TGTGCCAGCAGCCTCACCGACGGAAGCACTGAAGCTTTCTTT. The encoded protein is CASSLTDGSTEAFF.

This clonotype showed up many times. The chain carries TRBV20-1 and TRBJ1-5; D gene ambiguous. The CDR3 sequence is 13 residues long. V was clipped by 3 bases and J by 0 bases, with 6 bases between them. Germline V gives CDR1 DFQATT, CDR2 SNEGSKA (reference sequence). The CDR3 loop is CSAREDSNQPQHF. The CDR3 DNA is TGCAGTGCTAGGGAGGATAGCAATCAGCCCCAGCATTTT.

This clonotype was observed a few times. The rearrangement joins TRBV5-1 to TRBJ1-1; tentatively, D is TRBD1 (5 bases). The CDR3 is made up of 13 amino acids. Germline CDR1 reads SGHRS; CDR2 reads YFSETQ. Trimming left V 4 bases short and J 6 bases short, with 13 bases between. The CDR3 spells CASSAFGGAEAFF. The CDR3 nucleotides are TGCGCCAGCAGCGCCTTCGGGGGAGCTGAAGCTTTCTTT. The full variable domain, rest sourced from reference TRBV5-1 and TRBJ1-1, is KAGVTQTPRYLIKTRGQQVTLSCSPISGHRSVSWYQQTPGQGLQFLFEYFSETQRNKGNFPGRFSGRQFSNSRSEMNVSTLELGDSALYLCASSAFGGAEAFFGQGTRLTVV.

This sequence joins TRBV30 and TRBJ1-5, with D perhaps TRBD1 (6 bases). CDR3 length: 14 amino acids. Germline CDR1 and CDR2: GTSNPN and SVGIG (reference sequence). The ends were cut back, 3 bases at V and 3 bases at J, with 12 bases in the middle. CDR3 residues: CAWRQGGSNQPQHF. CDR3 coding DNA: TGTGCCTGGAGGCAAGGGGGGTCCAATCAGCCCCAGCATTTT.

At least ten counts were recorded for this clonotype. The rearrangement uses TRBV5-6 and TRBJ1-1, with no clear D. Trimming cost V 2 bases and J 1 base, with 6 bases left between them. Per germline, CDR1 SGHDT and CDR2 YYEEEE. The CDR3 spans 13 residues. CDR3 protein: CASSFTENTEAFF. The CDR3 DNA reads TGTGCCAGCAGCTTTACAGAGAACACTGAAGCTTTCTTT.

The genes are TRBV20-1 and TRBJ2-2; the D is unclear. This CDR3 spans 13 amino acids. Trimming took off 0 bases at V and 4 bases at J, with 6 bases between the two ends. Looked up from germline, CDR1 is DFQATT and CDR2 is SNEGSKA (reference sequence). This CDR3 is CSARDHSTGELFF. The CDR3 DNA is TGCAGTGCTAGAGACCACAGCACCGGGGAGCTGTTTTTT.